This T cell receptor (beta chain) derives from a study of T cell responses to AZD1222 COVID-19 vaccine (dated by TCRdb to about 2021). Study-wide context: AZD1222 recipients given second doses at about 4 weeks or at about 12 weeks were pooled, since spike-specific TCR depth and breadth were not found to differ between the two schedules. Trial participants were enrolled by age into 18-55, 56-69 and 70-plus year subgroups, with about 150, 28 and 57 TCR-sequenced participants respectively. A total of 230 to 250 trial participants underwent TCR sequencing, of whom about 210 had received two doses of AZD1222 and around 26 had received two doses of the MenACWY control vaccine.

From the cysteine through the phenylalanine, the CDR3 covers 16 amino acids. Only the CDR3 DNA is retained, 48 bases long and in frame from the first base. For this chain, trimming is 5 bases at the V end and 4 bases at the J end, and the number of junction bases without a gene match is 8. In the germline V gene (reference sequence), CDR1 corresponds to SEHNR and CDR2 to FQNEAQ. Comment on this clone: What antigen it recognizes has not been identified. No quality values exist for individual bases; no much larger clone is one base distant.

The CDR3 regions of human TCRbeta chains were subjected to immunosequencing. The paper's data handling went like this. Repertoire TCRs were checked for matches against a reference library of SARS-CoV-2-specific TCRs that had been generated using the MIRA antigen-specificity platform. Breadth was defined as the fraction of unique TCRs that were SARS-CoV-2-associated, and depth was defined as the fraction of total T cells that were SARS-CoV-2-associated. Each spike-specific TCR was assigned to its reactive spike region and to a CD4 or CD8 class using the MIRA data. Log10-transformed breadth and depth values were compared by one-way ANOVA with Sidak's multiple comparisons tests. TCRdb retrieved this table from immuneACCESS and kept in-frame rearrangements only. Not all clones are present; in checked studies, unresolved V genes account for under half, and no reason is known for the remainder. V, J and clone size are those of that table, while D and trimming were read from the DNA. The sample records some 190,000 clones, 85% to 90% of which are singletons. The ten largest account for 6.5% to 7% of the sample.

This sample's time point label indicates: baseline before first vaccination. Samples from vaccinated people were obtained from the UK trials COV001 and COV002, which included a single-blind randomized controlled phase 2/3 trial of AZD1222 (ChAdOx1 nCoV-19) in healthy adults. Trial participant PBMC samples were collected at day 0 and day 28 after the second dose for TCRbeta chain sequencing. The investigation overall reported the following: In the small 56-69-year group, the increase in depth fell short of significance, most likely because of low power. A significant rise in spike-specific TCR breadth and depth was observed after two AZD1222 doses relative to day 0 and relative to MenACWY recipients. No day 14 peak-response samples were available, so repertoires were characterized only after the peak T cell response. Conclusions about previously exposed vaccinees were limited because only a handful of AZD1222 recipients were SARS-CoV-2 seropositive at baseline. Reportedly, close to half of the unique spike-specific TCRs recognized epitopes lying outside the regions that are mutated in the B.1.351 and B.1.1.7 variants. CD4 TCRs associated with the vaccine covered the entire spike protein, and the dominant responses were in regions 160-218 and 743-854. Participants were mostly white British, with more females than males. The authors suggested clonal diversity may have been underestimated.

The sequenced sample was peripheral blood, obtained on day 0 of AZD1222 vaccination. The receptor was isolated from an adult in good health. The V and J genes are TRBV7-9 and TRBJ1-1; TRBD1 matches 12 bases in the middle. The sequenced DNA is TGTGCCAGCAGCCCCGGGACAGGGGGCGCGGGCACTGAAGCTTTCTTT. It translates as CASSPGTGGAGTEAFF.